The source of this T cell receptor (beta chain) is a study of blood T cell repertoires in COVID-19. Study-wide background: Whether acute or convalescent, the COVID-19 samples came from the United States, Italy and Spain. The analysed material was cDNA or gDNA that came from T cells, B-cell-depleted T cells, or PBMCs.

Authors' processing steps: From reference gene primer amplification, estimates of nucleated cell counts were derived. Assay: immunoSEQ multiplex PCR; the TCRdb copy retains only in-frame clones and omits some. The DNA gave D and trimming, while V, J and clone size come from that table. The sample shows roughly 180,000 clones, under 85% of them seen only once. This CDR3 is 13 amino acids long. Germline V gives CDR1 KGHSH, CDR2 LQKENI. V shed 0 bases and J shed 6 bases, with 7 bases lying between them. The TCR was taken from a man between 60 and 75 years old who had recovered from COVID-19. Sequenced sample: peripheral blood. The chain combines TRBV18 with TRBJ2-3; the D is unclear. The CDR3 sequence is CASSPPITDTQYF. The CDR3 DNA reads as TGTGCCAGCTCACCACCCATAACTGATACGCAGTATTTT. Using reference TRBV18 and TRBJ2-3 for the parts outside the CDR3, the full variable domain is NAGVMQNPRHLVRRRGQEARLRCSPMKGHSHVYWYRQLPEEGLKFMVYLQKENIIDESGMPKERFSAEFPKEGPSILRIQQVVRGDSAAYFCASSPPITDTQYFGPGTRLTVL.